The 29 T cell receptor beta chains below were found in one sample sequenced in a study of CD8 T cells in ankylosing spondylitis. TCRdb re-analysed the 5' RACE reads in MiXCR, keeping a single row per CDR3 protein. The data contain 150,000 to 200,000 distinct CDR3 sequences, roughly 10% of them singletons. Sample: blood, either unsorted or a sorted T cell fraction (not recorded which). Receptors were obtained from a female donor with ankylosing spondylitis or in good health (not recorded which).

This clonotype was detected many times. The V and J genes are TRBV10-3 and TRBJ1-1; 8 bases align to TRBD1. The CDR3 consists of 14 residues. The J segment lost 4 bases and the V segment lost 9 bases, leaving 10 bases of the junction unmatched. Germline CDR1 is ENHRY and CDR2 is SYGVKD. DNA of the CDR3: TGTGCCATACGGACAGGGCCCTTCTCCACTGAAGCTTTCTTT. Protein sequence: CAIRTGPFSTEAFF.

The CDR3 DNA follows: TGCGCCAGCAGCCAAGATCGGGGTGGGTCAGGGAAACTGTTTTTT. It translates to CASSQDRGGSGKLFF. The chain recombines TRBV4-3 with TRBJ1-4; D may be TRBD1 (5 bases). V lost 0 bases and J lost 11, with 16 bases in between. The CDR3 consists of 15 residues. Germline CDR1 LGHNA, CDR2 YSLEER.

This clonotype was counted a single time. The chain recombines TRBV11-2 with TRBJ2-6; TRBD1 is a possible D gene (6 bases). The germline V and J ends were trimmed by 0 bases and 2 bases, with 20 bases remaining between them. This CDR3 comprises 20 residues. Germline CDR1 is SGHAT and CDR2 is FQNNGV. The CDR3 DNA reads TGTGCCAGCAGCTTAGAAGGGCACAGGGTGATAAGTCCTGGGGCCAACGTCCTGACTTTC. Protein sequence: CASSLEGHRVISPGANVLTF.

The chain joins TRBV7-9 to TRBJ2-6; 9 positions match TRBD1. Germline V lookup: CDR1 SEHNR, CDR2 FQNEAQ (reference sequence). The CDR3 loop spans 16 amino acids. The ends lost 4 bases at V and 0 bases at J; junction bases unmatched: 1. The CDR3 sequence is CASSSDRGSGANVLTF. The CDR3 region has the DNA TGTGCCAGCAGCTCGGACAGGGGCTCTGGGGCCAACGTCCTGACTTTC.

This clonotype was found many times. V usage is TRBV4-3 and J usage is TRBJ2-3; D is possibly TRBD2 (5 bases). V was clipped by 0 bases and J by 6 bases, with 13 bases between them. Germline V CDR1 and CDR2: LGHNA, YSLEER. The CDR3 covers 15 residues. DNA of the CDR3: TGCGCCAGCAGCCAAGACCCGAGGAGCGGTGATACGCAGTATTTT. Its translation: CASSQDPRSGDTQYF.

This clonotype came up a few times. The chain uses TRBV6-6 and TRBJ2-7; 8 nucleotides agree with TRBD2. CDR1 and CDR2 (germline): MNHNY, SVGAGI (reference sequence). The CDR3 is made up of 13 amino acids. Trimming cost V 4 bases and J 7 bases; bases outside gene matches: 6. CDR3 sequence: CASSSGGAWEQYF. For the CDR3, the DNA is TGTGCCAGCAGTTCGGGGGGGGCCTGGGAGCAGTACTTC.

This clonotype was seen more than once but under ten times. V and J are TRBV11-3 and TRBJ2-2, with D tentatively TRBD1 (6 bases). The germline V gene encodes CDR1 SGHNT and CDR2 YENEEA. This CDR3 spans 16 amino acids. V was pared by 1 base and J by 0 bases, with 9 bases between. CDR3 protein: CASSLAGASNTGELFF. The CDR3 DNA is TGTGCCAGCAGCTTAGCAGGGGCCTCGAACACCGGGGAGCTGTTTTTT.

V and J are TRBV6-2 or TRBV6-3 and TRBJ1-2, with 9 bases matching TRBD1. The CDR3 length is 12 residues. Germline V gives CDR1 MNHEY, CDR2 SVGEGT. Trimming at V came to 8 bases and at J to 4 bases, leaving 2 bases not matched to a gene. This CDR3 reads CASAGQGYGYTF. CDR3 nucleotides: TGTGCCAGCGCGGGACAGGGCTATGGCTACACCTTC.

The sample holds a few counts of this clonotype. The chain links TRBV12-5 to TRBJ2-7; the D gene could be TRBD1 or TRBD2 (5 bases each). Germline-derived CDR1 and CDR2 are LGHNT and FRNRAP. The V gene lost 1 base and the J gene lost 7 bases, with 20 bases spanning the gap. The CDR3 spans 16 residues. Here the CDR3 DNA reads TGTGCTAGTGGTTTGGCAGGGACCCCTTTATGGGAGGAGCAGTACTTC. Amino acids: CASGLAGTPLWEEQYF. Full variable domain (rest looked up from reference TRBV12-5 and TRBJ2-7): DARVTQTPRHKVTEMGQEVTMRCQPILGHNTVFWYRQTMMQGLELLAYFRNRAPLDDSGMPKDRFSAEMPDATLATLKIQPSEPRDSAVYFCASGLAGTPLWEEQYFGPGTRLTVT.

The chain recombines TRBV20-1 with TRBJ2-7, with D maybe TRBD1 (5 bases). Germline CDR1 and CDR2: DFQATT and SNEGSKA (reference sequence). V shed 5 bases and J shed 3 bases, with 14 bases lying between them. The length of the CDR3 is 13 residues. For the CDR3, the DNA is TGCAGTGCTCCCCATCCCGACAGCTACGAGCAGTACTTC. This encodes CSAPHPDSYEQYF.

This clonotype was observed at least ten times. This chain links TRBV3-1 with TRBJ1-2, with TRBD1 matching over 7 bases. Germline V gene sequence: CDR1 LGHDT, CDR2 YNNKEL (reference sequence). This CDR3 contains 13 residues. After removal of 4 bases from V and 3 bases from J, the junction contained 2 bases not matched to a gene. The CDR3 loop is CASSLTGDYGYTF. Written as DNA, the CDR3 is TGTGCCAGCAGCCTTACAGGGGACTATGGCTACACCTTC.

This clonotype was recorded a few times. The chain couples TRBV24-1 to TRBJ2-5; 7 nucleotides agree with TRBD2. Losses at the gene ends were 9 bases for V and 2 bases for J; bases not matched to a gene: 2. Germline V gene data show CDR1 as KGHDR and CDR2 as SFDVKD. The CDR3 contains 12 residues. Written as DNA, the CDR3 is TGTGCCACCTGGGAGGGTCAAGAGACCCAGTACTTC. Protein: CATWEGQETQYF.

Ten or more counts support this clonotype. The chain carries TRBV14 and TRBJ2-7; D is unclear. This CDR3 is built from 12 residues. Trimming cost V 8 bases and J 0 bases, with 8 bases left between them. In germline, CDR1 is SGHDN, CDR2 FVKESK. The CDR3, as DNA: TGTGCCAGCGGACGGAGCTCCTACGAGCAGTACTTC. This gives the protein CASGRSSYEQYF. The full variable domain, completed using reference TRBV14 and TRBJ2-7, is EAGVTQFPSHSVIEKGQTVTLRCDPISGHDNLYWYRRVMGKEIKFLLHFVKESKQDESGMPNNRFLAERTGGTYSTLKVQPAELEDSGVYFCASGRSSYEQYFGPGTRLTVT.

V is TRBV30 and J is TRBJ2-7; D call uncertain. V was clipped by 0 bases and J by 1 base, with 4 bases between them. CDR3 length equals 12 residues. Germline loops: CDR1 GTSNPN, CDR2 SVGIG (reference sequence). The CDR3 region has the DNA TGTGCCTGGAGTGTCCTATCCTACGAGCAGTACTTC. This codes for CAWSVLSYEQYF.

This clonotype was observed a few times. The chain links TRBV7-8 to TRBJ2-7; 8 bases fit TRBD2. From germline, CDR1 is SGHVS and CDR2 FQNEAQ. J lost 1 base, V lost 1 base, and 3 bases had no gene match. The CDR3 contains 15 residues. The CDR3 sequence: CASSLGAGGSYEQYF. In DNA, the CDR3 is TGTGCCAGCAGCTTAGGGGCGGGGGGTTCCTACGAGCAGTACTTC.

At least ten counts were recorded for this clonotype. The rearrangement joins TRBV3-1 to TRBJ1-1; 7 bases line up with TRBD1. The V gene end was trimmed by 4 bases and the J gene end by 0 bases; junction bases not matched to a gene: 11. The CDR3 is 17 amino acids. Germline V gene sequence: CDR1 LGHDT, CDR2 YNNKEL (reference sequence). In DNA, the CDR3 is TGTGCCAGCAGCCCAGAAGTGCTACAGGGGTTGAACACTGAAGCTTTCTTT. Translation: CASSPEVLQGLNTEAFF.

This clonotype was seen repeatedly, ten times or more. The chain couples TRBV6-5 to TRBJ1-1; 11 nucleotides line up with TRBD1. The germline gives CDR1 MNHEY, CDR2 SVGAGI. This CDR3 has 15 residues. Trimming cost V 2 bases and J 1 base; bases outside gene matches: 0. The CDR3 region is CASSYGQGANTEAFF. CDR3 in DNA: TGTGCCAGCAGTTACGGACAGGGGGCGAACACTGAAGCTTTCTTT.

This clonotype was detected many times. The V gene is TRBV7-7, the J gene TRBJ2-7; D possibly corresponds to TRBD1 (5 bases). Germline V gene lookup returns CDR1 SSHAT and CDR2 FNYEAQ (reference sequence). Trimming removed 2 bases from V and 5 bases from J, with 13 bases in between. This CDR3 spans 14 amino acids. The CDR3, as DNA: TGTGCCAGCAGCTTATCGGACACGGTCGACGAGCAGTACTTC. Its translation: CASSLSDTVDEQYF.

The table lists this clonotype with a few counts. The J gene is TRBJ1-4, the V gene TRBV5-6; 8 bases line up with TRBD1. V was pared by 4 bases and J by 7 bases, with 6 bases of the junction left unmatched. CDR1 and CDR2 from the germline V gene are SGHDT and YYEEEE. The CDR3 consists of 14 residues. Here the CDR3 reads CASSAGGLSEKLFF. As DNA, the CDR3 is TGTGCCAGCAGCGCAGGGGGCTTGAGTGAAAAACTGTTTTTT.

This clonotype has ten or more counts. The rearrangement uses TRBV12-3 or TRBV12-4 and TRBJ1-6; 9 bases line up with TRBD1. V shed 6 bases, J shed 3 bases, and the junction held 6 bases outside the gene matches. This CDR3 has 16 residues. This CDR3 is CASSPQGAGYNSPLHF. The CDR3 DNA follows: TGTGCCAGCAGCCCACAGGGGGCCGGCTATAATTCACCCCTCCACTTT.

This clonotype was seen a few times. This sequence joins TRBV12-3 or TRBV12-4 and TRBJ2-7; D is perhaps TRBD1 or TRBD2 (5 bases each). The CDR3 loop spans 16 amino acids. The ends were cut back, 2 bases at V and 3 bases at J, with 17 bases in the middle. CDR3 coding DNA: TGTGCCAGCAGTTTATCCCTAGGGACCCTAAGCTACGAGCAGTACTTC. Its protein is CASSLSLGTLSYEQYF.

Ten or more counts support this clonotype. CDR3 nucleotides: TGTGCCAGCAGCTTAGTTGGATACTATGGCTACACCTTC. Translating gives CASSLVGYYGYTF. The chain employs TRBV7-2 and TRBJ1-2; no reliable D call. Trimming shortened V by 1 base and J by 3 bases, and 6 bases separated the two germline ends. The germline V gene encodes CDR1 SGHTA and CDR2 FQGNSA. The CDR3 sequence is 13 residues long. Complete variable domain (other parts from reference TRBV7-2 and TRBJ1-2): GAGVSQSPSNKVTEKGKDVELRCDPISGHTALYWYRQSLGQGLEFLIYFQGNSAPDKSGLPSDRFSAERTGGSVSTLTIQRTQQEDSAVYLCASSLVGYYGYTFGSGTRLTVV.

This clonotype was seen at least ten times. V is TRBV20-1 and J is TRBJ2-7; 9 nucleotides match TRBD2. V lost 5 bases to trimming and J lost 3 bases; unmatched junction nucleotides: 8. The CDR3 totals 14 residues. CDR1 and CDR2 from the germline V gene are DFQATT and SNEGSKA (reference sequence). Here the CDR3 DNA reads TGCAGTGCTGTCCGGACTAGCGACTTCTACGAGCAGTACTTC. This encodes CSAVRTSDFYEQYF.

The V gene is TRBV20-1, the J gene TRBJ1-4; 10 bases align to TRBD1. CDR1 and CDR2 from the germline V gene are DFQATT and SNEGSKA (reference sequence). Germline trimming cut 6 bases from V and 1 base from J; bases unmatched to any gene: 8. The CDR3 covers 16 residues. Here the CDR3 reads CSAARDRGQTNEKLFF. CDR3 nucleotides: TGCAGTGCAGCCCGGGACAGGGGACAAACTAATGAAAAACTGTTTTTT.

In its sample, this clonotype was seen a few times. Its ends do not fully match the called genes, so a read error is possible. V usage is TRBV12-3 or TRBV12-4 and J usage is TRBJ1-1; a possible D gene is TRBD1 (5 bases). The CDR3 sequence is 14 residues long. The CDR3 DNA reads as TGTGTCAGCAGTTTCATTCAGGGAGCTAATGAAGCTTTCTTT. Translated: CVSSFIQGANEAFF.

The rearrangement links TRBV4-3 to TRBJ2-7; perhaps TRBD1 as D (6 bases). The germline V gene encodes CDR1 LGHNA and CDR2 YSLEER. Trimming took off 2 bases at V and 4 bases at J, with 12 bases between the two ends. The CDR3 length is 14 residues. CDR3 residues: CASSQSWQGYEQYF. The CDR3 nucleotides read TGCGCCAGCAGCCAAAGTTGGCAGGGGTACGAGCAGTACTTC.

In its sample, this clonotype was seen many times. The chain couples TRBV10-3 to TRBJ1-4, with D possibly TRBD1 on 5 matching bases. The germline V gene has CDR1 ENHRY and CDR2 SYGVKD. The CDR3 extends over 13 amino acids. V was trimmed by 11 bases and J by 10 bases, leaving 20 bases between them. Written as DNA, the CDR3 is TGTGCCTCGAGGGACCCCGGGGATGGAAAACTGTTTTTT. Translated: CASRDPGDGKLFF.

This clonotype was recorded a few times. The chain joins TRBV6-2 or TRBV6-3 to TRBJ1-6, with D perhaps TRBD1 (6 bases). CDR1 is MNHEY, CDR2 SVGEGT, per germline. V lost 7 bases and J 7 bases, leaving 11 bases between the germline ends. The CDR3 spans 13 residues. As DNA, the CDR3 is TGTGCCAGCATTTCGCAGGGGAATTCACCCCTCCACTTT. This encodes CASISQGNSPLHF.

This clonotype was seen a handful of times. An end of the junction differs from the germline gene, which may be a read error. The CDR3 sequence is CACSLGQPSSYEQYF. The CDR3 DNA reads as TGTGCCTGCAGCCTGGGACAGCCTAGCTCCTACGAGCAGTACTTC. The chain is built from TRBV6-1 and TRBJ2-7, with TRBD1 identical over 7 bases. Germline V gene data show CDR1 as MNHNS and CDR2 as SASEGT. The CDR3 runs 15 residues.